This record looks at one T cell receptor beta chain sequence and its context. What it binds is unknown. The PCR was carried out with 60 Vbeta primers and 13 Jbeta primers. The table came from immunoSEQ multiplex PCR; TCRdb's copy has only in-frame clones and leaves some out. Here the sample table reports fewer than 130,000 clones. The germline V gene has CDR1 SNHLY and CDR2 FYNNEI. The V segment lost 6 bases and the J segment 9 bases; nucleotides outside the gene matches: 11. The CDR3 has 14 residues. This record comes from a study of cytomegalovirus exposure and HLA in healthy donors. Findings of the study overall: TCR beta chains numbering more than 150 were designated cytomegalovirus-associated. The authors assumed roughly uniform sequencing depth across donors for presence/absence analyses.

This sequence was found in a man aged 45 to 65 in good health and CMV-seronegative. This chain connects TRBV2 to TRBJ2-4; TRBD2 agrees at 7 bases. Sequencing was performed on PBMCs. Written as DNA, the CDR3 is TGTGCCAGCAGGCAATATGGGGGGGTCTTCATTCAGTACTTC. Translated: CASRQYGGVFIQYF.